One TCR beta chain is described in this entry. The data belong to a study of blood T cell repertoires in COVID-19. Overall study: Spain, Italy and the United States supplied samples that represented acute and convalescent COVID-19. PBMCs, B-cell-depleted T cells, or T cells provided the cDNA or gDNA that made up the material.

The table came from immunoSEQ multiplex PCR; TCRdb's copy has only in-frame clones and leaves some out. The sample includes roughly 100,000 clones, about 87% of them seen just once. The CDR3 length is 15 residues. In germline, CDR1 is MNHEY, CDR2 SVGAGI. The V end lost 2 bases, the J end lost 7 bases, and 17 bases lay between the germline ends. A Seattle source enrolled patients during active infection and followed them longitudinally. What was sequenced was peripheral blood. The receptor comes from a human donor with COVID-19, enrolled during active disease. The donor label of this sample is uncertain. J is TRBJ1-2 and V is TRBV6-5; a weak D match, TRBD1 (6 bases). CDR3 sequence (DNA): TGTGCCAGCAGTTACGGGGGGGCTGTCGATACTGGCTACACCTTC. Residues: CASSYGGAVDTGYTF.